This TCR beta chain was sequenced during a study of T-cell memory formation after mild COVID-19. A note on this clonotype: Its antigen is unknown.

TCRdb independently ran MiXCR on the 5' RACE reads; one entry per CDR3 protein. The sample carries about 400,000 distinct CDR3 sequences, less than 25% recorded once. Study-wide results and caveats: Memory sampled before infection contained some responding clones, suggesting cross-reactive memory joined. Clones contracting day 15 to 85 were balanced CD4/CD8; later expanders leaned CD4+.

Germline V gene lookup returns CDR1 SGHDT and CDR2 YYEEEE. V lost 2 bases and J lost 5; bases outside the gene matches: 8. The CDR3 runs 16 residues. This sequence originates from an adult woman who had mild COVID-19 (a few samples of this study predate the infection). Cell type and time point are not known. Sequenced input: PBMCs or a T cell subset sorted from them (not recorded which). J is TRBJ2-5 and V is TRBV5-6; TRBD1 matches 11 bases. CDR3 in DNA: TGTGCCAGCAGCTTAGAGGACAGGGGGCTAGTGGAGACCCAGTACTTC. Translated: CASSLEDRGLVETQYF.